One and the same sample provided the 18 T cell receptor beta chains below, sequenced in a study of regulatory T cells in long-lasting Graves disease. Researchers made TCR beta libraries by using iRepertoire HTBI primers and running Arm-PCR on CDR3 regions. TCRdb recomputed calls from the multiplex PCR reads with MiXCR, one row per CDR3 protein. The sample includes a few hundred thousand distinct CDR3 sequences, approximately 12% of them seen just once. Regarding time point: newly diagnosed GD, antithyroid drugs for less than 3 months. PBMCs were the source of the RNA used for TCR sequencing. These data were likewise used in another study, on T cells in Graves' hyperthyroidism and ophthalmopathy.

The input for sequencing was peripheral blood mononuclear cells (PBMCs), taken at new diagnosis, from a patient treated with antithyroid drugs. The receptor set was obtained from a young woman with Graves disease.

The CDR3 here is CASSEPRRRGGRTQYF. CDR3 bases: TGTGCCAGCAGCGAGCCGCGGCGGCGGGGGGGCCGGACCCAGTACTTC. The chain couples TRBV7-6 to TRBJ2-5; the match to TRBD2 covers 9 bases. There are 16 residues in the CDR3. Germline CDR1 and CDR2: SGHVS and FNYEAQ. Germline trimming cut 5 bases from V and 7 bases from J; bases unmatched to any gene: 14.

The chain employs TRBV4-1 and TRBJ1-1; D remains ambiguous. The CDR3 extends over 13 amino acids. The V and J ends lost 1 base and 6 bases respectively, with 9 bases between them. The germline V gene has CDR1 MGHRA and CDR2 YSYEKL. The CDR3 loop is CASSQVAGAEAFF. As DNA, the CDR3 is TGCGCCAGCAGCCAAGTTGCGGGTGCTGAAGCTTTCTTT.

Ten or more counts support this clonotype. V is TRBV10-3 and J is TRBJ2-5; 10 bases are shared with TRBD1. Germline V gene lookup returns CDR1 ENHRY and CDR2 SYGVKD. The CDR3 covers 15 residues. V dropped 2 bases and J dropped 2; count of bases not matched to a gene: 2. CDR3 sequence reads: CAISEGDRGQETQYF. The CDR3 DNA is TGTGCCATCAGTGAGGGGGACAGGGGTCAAGAGACCCAGTACTTC.

This clonotype was observed many times. The rearrangement links TRBV2 to TRBJ1-2; a weak D match, TRBD1 (5 bases). The CDR3 contains 13 residues. V was shortened by 9 bases and J by 4 bases, with 15 bases between the two germline ends. Germline loops: CDR1 SNHLY, CDR2 FYNNEI. The DNA for the CDR3 is TGTGCCAGTCCGGGGACCGGGGGCTATGGCTACACCTTC. This sequence encodes CASPGTGGYGYTF.

This clonotype has more than one count but fewer than ten. The chain carries TRBV19 and TRBJ1-2; D remains unclear. The CDR3 contains 13 residues. Germline V gives CDR1 LNHDA, CDR2 SQIVND (reference sequence). V lost 7 bases and J 4 bases, leaving 13 bases between the germline ends. The CDR3 DNA is TGTGCCAGTACCCCTGAGAGCGCCTATGGCTACACCTTC. Residues: CASTPESAYGYTF.

The J gene is TRBJ2-5, the V gene TRBV11-2; weak D call: TRBD2 (6 bases). CDR1 SGHAT and CDR2 FQNNGV come from the germline V gene. The V end lost 5 bases, the J end lost 5 bases, and 15 bases lay between the germline ends. There are 14 residues in the CDR3. CDR3 loop: CASSQDTSSETQYF. CDR3 nucleotides: TGTGCCAGCAGCCAAGATACTAGCTCCGAGACCCAGTACTTC.

This clonotype has just one count. The chain recombines TRBV19 with TRBJ1-1; D uncertain. The CDR3 has 12 residues. Trimming cost V 1 base and J 5 bases, with 5 bases left between them. Germline V CDR1 and CDR2: LNHDA, SQIVND (reference sequence). The CDR3 loop is CASSIGWTEAFF. DNA for the CDR3: TGTGCCAGTAGTATAGGTTGGACTGAAGCTTTCTTT.

The chain uses TRBV24-1 and TRBJ2-6, with 8 bases lining up with TRBD1. With V trimmed by 3 bases and J by 0 bases, 3 bases remained unmatched. CDR1 KGHDR and CDR2 SFDVKD come from the germline V gene. The CDR3 is 17 amino acids. The CDR3 reads CATSDRQGISGANVLTF. For the CDR3, the DNA is TGTGCCACCAGTGATCGACAGGGGATCTCTGGGGCCAACGTCCTGACTTTC.

This clonotype has a count of ten or more. This chain uses TRBV7-2 with TRBJ2-7, with 10 bases identical to TRBD2. The CDR3 has 15 amino acids. Trimming took 3 bases from V and 4 from J; bases not matched to a gene: 6. Germline V lookup: CDR1 SGHTA, CDR2 FQGNSA. This CDR3 reads CASSFSSGREYEQYF. The CDR3 coding sequence is TGTGCCAGCAGCTTCTCTAGCGGGAGAGAGTACGAGCAGTACTTC.

This clonotype was picked up many times. The chain is built from TRBV6-1 and TRBJ1-6; D is uncertain. The V gene's germline CDR1 is MNHNS and CDR2 SASEGT. This CDR3 region has 16 residues. V was clipped by 6 bases and J by 9 bases, with 21 bases between them. The CDR3 sequence is CASSRESISEGSPLHF. CDR3 bases: TGTGCCAGCAGCAGAGAATCCATCTCCGAGGGTTCACCCCTCCACTTT.

The chain has TRBV5-1 and TRBJ2-7; 9 bases fit TRBD1. CDR3 length: 16 amino acids. Germline V gives CDR1 SGHRS, CDR2 YFSETQ. Trimming cost V 1 base and J 1 base; bases outside gene matches: 6. This CDR3 is CASSLSPGTGSYEQYF. The DNA for the CDR3 is TGCGCCAGCAGCTTGTCACCGGGGACAGGGTCCTACGAGCAGTACTTC.

V and J are TRBV27 and TRBJ1-2; D remains ambiguous. The ends were cut back, 8 bases at V and 3 bases at J, with 10 bases in the middle. The CDR3 has 12 amino acids. Germline CDR1 MNHEY, CDR2 SMNVEV (reference sequence). The chain's CDR3 is CASFRPYYGYTF. The CDR3 DNA reads TGTGCCAGCTTTCGGCCATACTATGGCTACACCTTC.

There are many counts of this clonotype. This chain uses TRBV28 with TRBJ2-2, with TRBD1 matching 7 bases. The CDR3 runs 15 residues. The V gene's germline CDR1 is MDHEN and CDR2 SYDVKM. V lost 3 bases and J lost 3; bases outside the gene matches: 4. DNA of the CDR3: TGTGCCAGCAGTTTGGACAGGCCGGACACCGGGGAGCTGTTTTTT. This encodes CASSLDRPDTGELFF.

This clonotype was counted at least ten times. The chain couples TRBV7-3 to TRBJ1-1; D gene ambiguous. The CDR3 extends over 13 amino acids. Trimming took off 3 bases at V and 0 bases at J, with 5 bases between the two ends. Germline V CDR1 and CDR2: SGHTA, FQGTGA. The CDR3 is CASSFVLNTEAFF. Here the CDR3 DNA reads TGTGCCAGCAGCTTCGTCCTGAACACTGAAGCTTTCTTT.

As concerns this clonotype: A much larger clone lies a single base off, so this may be a read error. The gene calls are TRBV11-2 and TRBJ2-5; 12 positions match TRBD1. V dropped 0 bases and J dropped 4; count of bases not matched to a gene: 15. The CDR3 consists of 20 residues. Germline V gives CDR1 SGHAT, CDR2 FQNNGV. The CDR3 DNA reads as TGTGCCAGCAGCTTAGATGGGGACAGGGGGCCAGCTTACACCCCAGAGACCCAGTACTTC. Encoded protein: CASSLDGDRGPAYTPETQYF. Based on the CDR3 plus reference TRBV11-2 and TRBJ2-5, the full variable domain is EAGVAQSPRYKIIEKRQSVAFWCNPISGHATLYWYQQILGQGPKLLIQFQNNGVVDDSQLPKDRFSAERLKGVDSTLKIQPAKLEDSAVYLCASSLDGDRGPAYTPETQYFGPGTRLLVL.

A single count supports this clonotype. The CDR3 nucleotides are TGCAGTGCCATGGACAGGGGGCGAGAGCAGTACTTC. Translation gives CSAMDRGREQYF. The chain uses TRBV20-1 and TRBJ2-7, with 11 bases lining up with TRBD1. Trimming at V came to 6 bases and at J to 7 bases, leaving 5 bases not matched to a gene. This CDR3 contains 12 residues. Germline-derived CDR1 and CDR2 are DFQATT and SNEGSKA (reference sequence).

Details on this clonotype: Since a much larger clone is just one base distant, this may be a read error. The chain couples TRBV19 to TRBJ2-7, with D perhaps matching TRBD1 (6 bases). Germline CDR1 reads LNHDA; CDR2 reads SQIVND (reference sequence). The CDR3 totals 14 residues. V dropped 4 bases and J dropped 0 bases, with 10 bases sitting between them. The CDR3: CASSTGTSSYEQYV. CDR3 DNA sequence: TGTGCCAGTAGTACCGGGACATCCTCCTACGAGCAGTACGTC.

This clonotype was counted between two and nine times. The rearrangement links TRBV29-1 to TRBJ2-5; 10 bases map to TRBD2. The germline V gene encodes CDR1 SQVTM and CDR2 ANQGSEA. The CDR3 sequence is 13 residues long. V was pared by 7 bases and J by 5 bases, with 7 bases of the junction left unmatched. This CDR3 is CSGMTAGGETQYF. The CDR3 region has the DNA TGCAGCGGTATGACAGCGGGGGGGGAGACCCAGTACTTC.